This T cell receptor (beta chain) is drawn from a study of human T cells and chemical hapten exposure. For the study at large: Patients, largely female, had alopecia areata, totalis or universalis. Broader study findings: Unchanged with DPC sensitization were TCRs above 1 in 1000 frequency.

About this clonotype: As yet, its antigen is unknown.

The CDR3 runs 13 residues. Germline V gene lookup returns CDR1 DFQATT and CDR2 SNEGSKA (reference sequence). V lost 3 bases and J 8 bases, leaving 16 bases between the germline ends. Time point given: patch test 1, 2 weeks after DPC sensitization. As to treatment: therapeutic diphenylcyclopropenone sensitization with weekly scalp DPC. Only after blood had been drawn was each patch test applied. RNA extraction used unfractionated whole blood as the source of total RNA. TCRdb called the RACE reads again in MiXCR, with one record for every CDR3 protein. This table has around 340,000 distinct CDR3 sequences, approximately 6.3% appearing once.

The rearrangement links TRBV20-1 to TRBJ1-2; tentatively, D is TRBD1 (5 bases). The material sequenced was whole blood, taken in connection with sensitization to the hapten diphenylcyclopropenone (DPC). This TCR was sampled from a woman between 18 and 29 years old with alopecia areata. Some clones in this sample may be carry-over from other donors' samples. CDR3 bases: TGCAGTGCTAGTCAGGGACCGCTCGACGGCTACACCTTC. It encodes CSASQGPLDGYTF.